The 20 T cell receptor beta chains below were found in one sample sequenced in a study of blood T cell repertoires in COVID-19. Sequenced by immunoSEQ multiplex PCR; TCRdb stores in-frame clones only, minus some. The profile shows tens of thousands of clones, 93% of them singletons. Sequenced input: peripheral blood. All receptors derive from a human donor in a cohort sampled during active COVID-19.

The chain's CDR3 is CAISEGTGLNGYTF. The CDR3 DNA sequence: TGTGCCATCAGTGAGGGGACAGGGTTAAATGGCTACACCTTC. This sequence joins TRBV10-3 and TRBJ1-2; TRBD1 agrees at 9 bases. Looked up from germline, CDR1 is ENHRY and CDR2 is SYGVKD. This CDR3 spans 14 amino acids. V gave up 2 bases and J gave up 6 bases; unmatched junction bases: 4.

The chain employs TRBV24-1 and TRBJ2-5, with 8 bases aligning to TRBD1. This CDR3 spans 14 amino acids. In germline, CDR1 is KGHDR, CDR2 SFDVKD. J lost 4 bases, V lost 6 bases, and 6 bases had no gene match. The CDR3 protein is CATSSRGRGETQYF. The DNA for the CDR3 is TGTGCCACCAGTTCCAGGGGGCGCGGAGAGACCCAGTACTTC.

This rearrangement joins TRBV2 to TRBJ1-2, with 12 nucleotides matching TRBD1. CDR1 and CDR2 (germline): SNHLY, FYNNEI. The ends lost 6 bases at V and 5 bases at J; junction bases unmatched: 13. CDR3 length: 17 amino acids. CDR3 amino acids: CASSPEGQGARIYGYTF. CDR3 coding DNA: TGTGCCAGCAGCCCTGAGGGACAGGGGGCGCGGATTTATGGCTACACCTTC.

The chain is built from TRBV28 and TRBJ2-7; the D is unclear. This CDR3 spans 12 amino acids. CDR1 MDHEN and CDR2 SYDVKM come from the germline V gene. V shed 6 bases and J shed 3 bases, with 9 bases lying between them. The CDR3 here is CASSPPNYEQYF. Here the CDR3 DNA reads TGTGCCAGCAGCCCCCCTAACTACGAGCAGTACTTC.

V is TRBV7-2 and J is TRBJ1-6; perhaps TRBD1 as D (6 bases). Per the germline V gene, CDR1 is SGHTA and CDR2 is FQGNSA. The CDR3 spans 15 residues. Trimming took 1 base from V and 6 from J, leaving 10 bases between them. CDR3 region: CASSLDSGANSPLHF. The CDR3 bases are TGTGCCAGCAGCTTAGATTCAGGGGCTAATTCACCCCTCCACTTT. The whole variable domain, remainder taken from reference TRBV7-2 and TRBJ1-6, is GAGVSQSPSNKVTEKGKDVELRCDPISGHTALYWYRQSLGQGLEFLIYFQGNSAPDKSGLPSDRFSAERTGGSVSTLTIQRTQQEDSAVYLCASSLDSGANSPLHFGNGTRLTVT.

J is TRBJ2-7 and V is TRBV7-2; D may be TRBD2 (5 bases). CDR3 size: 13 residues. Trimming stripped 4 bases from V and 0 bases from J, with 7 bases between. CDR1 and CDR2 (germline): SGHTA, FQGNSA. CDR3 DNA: TGTGCCAGCAGCTACGGGATCTCCTACGAGCAGTACTTC. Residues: CASSYGISYEQYF.

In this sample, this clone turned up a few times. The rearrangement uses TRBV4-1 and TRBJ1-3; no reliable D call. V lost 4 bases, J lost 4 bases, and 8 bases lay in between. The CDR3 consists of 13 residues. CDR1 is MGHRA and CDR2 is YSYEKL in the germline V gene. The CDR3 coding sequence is TGCGCCAGCAGCCCGAGCCGAGGAAACACCATATATTTT. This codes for CASSPSRGNTIYF.

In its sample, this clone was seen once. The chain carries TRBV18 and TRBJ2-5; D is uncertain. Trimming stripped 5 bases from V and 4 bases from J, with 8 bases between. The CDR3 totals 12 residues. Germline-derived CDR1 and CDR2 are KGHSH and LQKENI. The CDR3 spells CASSSEGETQYF. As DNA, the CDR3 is TGTGCCAGCTCAAGCGAAGGAGAGACCCAGTACTTC.

The CDR3 DNA reads as TGTGCCAGCAGTGAATCGGGACTAGCGGGGGGCACAGATACGCAGTATTTT. Amino acid sequence: CASSESGLAGGTDTQYF. The chain is built from TRBV2 and TRBJ2-3; 14 bases line up with TRBD2. CDR3 length: 17 residues. Trimming at V came to 2 bases and at J to 1 base, leaving 2 bases not matched to a gene. CDR1 is SNHLY and CDR2 is FYNNEI in the germline V gene.

CDR3 DNA: TGTGCCAGCAGCCGAGGGGGTAGCAATCAGCCCCAGCATTTT. The encoded protein is CASSRGGSNQPQHF. The J gene is TRBJ1-5, the V gene TRBV7-6; D is perhaps TRBD1 (6 bases). Germline V CDR1 and CDR2: SGHVS, FNYEAQ. CDR3 length: 14 amino acids. The V and J ends lost 5 bases and 0 bases respectively, with 8 bases between them.

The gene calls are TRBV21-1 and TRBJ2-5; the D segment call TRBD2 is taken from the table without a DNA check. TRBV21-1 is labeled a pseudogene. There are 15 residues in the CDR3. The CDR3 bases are TGTGCCAGCAGCAAACCAGGACTAGTGGGGGAGACCCAGTACTTC. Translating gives CASSKPGLVGETQYF.

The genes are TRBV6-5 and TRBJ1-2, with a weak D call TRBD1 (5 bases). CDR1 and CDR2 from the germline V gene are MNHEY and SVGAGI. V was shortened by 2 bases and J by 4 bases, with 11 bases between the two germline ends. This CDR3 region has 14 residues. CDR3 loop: CASSYGRVGYGYTF. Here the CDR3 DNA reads TGTGCCAGCAGTTACGGCAGGGTGGGCTATGGCTACACCTTC.

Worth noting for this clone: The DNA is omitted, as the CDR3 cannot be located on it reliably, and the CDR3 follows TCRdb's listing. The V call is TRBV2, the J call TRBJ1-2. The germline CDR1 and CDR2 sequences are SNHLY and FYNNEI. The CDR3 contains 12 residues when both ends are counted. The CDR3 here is CASTVGGGTPAF.

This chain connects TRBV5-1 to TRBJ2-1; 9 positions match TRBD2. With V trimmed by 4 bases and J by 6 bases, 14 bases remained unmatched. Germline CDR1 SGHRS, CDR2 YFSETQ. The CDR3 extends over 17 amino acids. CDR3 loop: CASSAPQRGASGNEQFF. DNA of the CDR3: TGCGCCAGCAGCGCCCCGCAGCGGGGGGCCTCTGGCAATGAGCAGTTCTTC.

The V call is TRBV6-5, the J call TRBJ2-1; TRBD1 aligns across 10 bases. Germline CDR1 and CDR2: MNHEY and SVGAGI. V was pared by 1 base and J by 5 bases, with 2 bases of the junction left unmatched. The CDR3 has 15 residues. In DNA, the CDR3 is TGTGCCAGCAGTTACTGGGGGACAGGGGACAATGAGCAGTTCTTC. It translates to CASSYWGTGDNEQFF.

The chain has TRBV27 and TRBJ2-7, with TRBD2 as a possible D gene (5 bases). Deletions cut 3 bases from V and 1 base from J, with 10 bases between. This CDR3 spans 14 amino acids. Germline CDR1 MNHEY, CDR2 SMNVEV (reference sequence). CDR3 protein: CASSFAGGSYEQYF. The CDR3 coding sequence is TGTGCCAGCAGTTTCGCCGGAGGATCCTACGAGCAGTACTTC.

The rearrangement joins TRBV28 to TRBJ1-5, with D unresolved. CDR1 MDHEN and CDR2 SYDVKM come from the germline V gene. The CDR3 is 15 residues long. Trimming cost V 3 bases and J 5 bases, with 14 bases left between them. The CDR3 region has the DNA TGTGCCAGCAGTTTGCGTAGGGAGTTCGATCAGCCCCAGCATTTT. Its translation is CASSLRREFDQPQHF.

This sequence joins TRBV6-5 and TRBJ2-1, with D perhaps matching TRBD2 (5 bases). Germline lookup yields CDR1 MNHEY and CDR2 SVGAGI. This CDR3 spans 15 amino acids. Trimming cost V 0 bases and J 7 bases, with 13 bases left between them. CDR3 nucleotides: TGTGCCAGCAGTTACTCGAACGGGAACGTAAATGAGCAGTTCTTC. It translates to CASSYSNGNVNEQFF.

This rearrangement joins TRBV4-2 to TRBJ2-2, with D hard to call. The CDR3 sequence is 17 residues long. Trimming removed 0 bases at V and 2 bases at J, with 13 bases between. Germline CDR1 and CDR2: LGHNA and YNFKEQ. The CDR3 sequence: CASSQDMSPLNTGELFF. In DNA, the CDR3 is TGTGCCAGCAGCCAAGATATGTCCCCGCTAAACACCGGGGAGCTGTTTTTT.

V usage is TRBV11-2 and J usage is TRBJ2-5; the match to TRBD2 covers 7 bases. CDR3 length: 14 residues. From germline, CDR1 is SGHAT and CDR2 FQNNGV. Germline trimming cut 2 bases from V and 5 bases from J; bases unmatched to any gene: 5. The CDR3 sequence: CASSLSAGVETQYF. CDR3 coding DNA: TGTGCCAGCAGCTTAAGTGCGGGAGTGGAGACCCAGTACTTC.